Listed below are T cell receptor beta chains from one sample, sequenced in a study of response to subunit inactivated influenza vaccine. TCRdb re-analysed the RT-PCR reads in MiXCR, keeping a single row per CDR3 protein. Here the sample spans 650,000 to 800,000 distinct CDR3 sequences, about 15% being singletons. The source was PBMCs from blood, collected approximately 15 days before vaccination. The source is a man aged 45 to 65 who received an inactivated influenza vaccine. The CDR3 runs from the conserved cysteine through the conserved F or W. A D gene is named only where the DNA matches it firmly. Size is stated for part of the rows, as once, few or many counts, or as a class when the clone is expanded.

V gene	D gene	J gene	clone size	CDR3 protein	CDR3 DNA
TRBV15	.	TRBJ2-7	.	CATSREYSSYEQYF	TGTGCCACCAGCAGAGAATACAGCTCCTACGAGCAGTACTTC
TRBV2	TRBD1	TRBJ1-2	many	CASSRTGANYGYTF	TGTGCCAGCAGTCGGACAGGAGCTAACTATGGCTACACCTTC
TRBV18	.	TRBJ2-1	few	CASSPAFNEQFF	TGTGCCAGCTCACCAGCCTTCAATGAGCAGTTCTTC
TRBV7-9	.	TRBJ2-7	.	CASSLGRGEGQYF	TGTGCCAGCAGCTTAGGCAGGGGAGAAGGCCAGTACTTC
TRBV12-3/TRBV12-4	TRBD1	TRBJ1-6	few	CASSLGQGTNSPLHF	TGTGCCAGCAGTTTAGGACAGGGGACAAATTCACCCCTCCACTTT
TRBV7-9	TRBD2	TRBJ2-5	.	CASSSSAGSGEETQYF	TGTGCCAGCAGCTCGTCTGCCGGCAGCGGGGAAGAGACCCAGTACTTC
TRBV11-2	TRBD1	TRBJ2-2	.	CASSLNTGVGTGELFF	TGTGCCAGCAGCTTAAATACAGGGGTAGGGACCGGGGAGCTGTTTTTT
TRBV12-3/TRBV12-4	.	TRBJ2-1	.	CASSLGQLTYNEQFF	TGTGCCAGCAGTTTAGGACAGCTCACCTACAATGAGCAGTTCTTC
TRBV20-1	.	TRBJ2-1	.	CSARDIHSAYNEQFF	TGCAGTGCTAGAGACATCCACTCTGCCTACAATGAGCAGTTCTTC
TRBV7-2	.	TRBJ2-2	.	CASRMTGYTGELFF	TGTGCCAGCAGGATGACAGGATACACCGGGGAGCTGTTTTTT
TRBV28	.	TRBJ2-3	many	CASSRRDNHRTDTQYF	TGTGCCAGCAGCCGAAGGGACAACCACCGCACAGATACGCAGTATTTT
TRBV7-7	.	TRBJ2-7	once	CASSLARRGPYEQYF	TGTGCTAGCAGCCTCGCTAGGAGAGGCCCCTACGAGCAGTACTTC
TRBV19	TRBD2	TRBJ2-7	few	CASSPSGSRVYEQYF	TGTGCCAGTAGTCCTAGCGGGAGCAGAGTCTACGAGCAGTACTTC
TRBV30	.	TRBJ2-2	few	CAWSKGTGELFF	TGTGCCTGGAGTAAAGGAACCGGGGAGCTGTTTTTT
TRBV14	.	TRBJ1-1	few	CASSLRYTEAFF	TGTGCCAGCAGCCTTCGATACACTGAAGCTTTCTTT